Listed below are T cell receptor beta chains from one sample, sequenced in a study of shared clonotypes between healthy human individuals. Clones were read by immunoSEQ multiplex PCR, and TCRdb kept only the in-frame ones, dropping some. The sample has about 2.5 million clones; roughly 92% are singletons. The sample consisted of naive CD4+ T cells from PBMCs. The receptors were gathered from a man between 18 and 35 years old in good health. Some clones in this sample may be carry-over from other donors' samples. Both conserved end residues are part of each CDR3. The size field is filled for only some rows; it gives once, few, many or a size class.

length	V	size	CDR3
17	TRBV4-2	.	CASSQVLAGSRDYGYTF
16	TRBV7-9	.	CASSQAGRRSTDTQYF
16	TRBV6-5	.	CASSYSRGQPNTEAFF
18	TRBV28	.	CASSPNFGTGVAPDTQYF
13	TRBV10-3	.	CAIMAGPNTEAFF
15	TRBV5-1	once	CASSGDRPTNEKLFF
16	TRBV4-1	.	CASSQGATRSYNEQFF
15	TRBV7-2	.	CASSPWASHADTQYF
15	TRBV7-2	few	CASSSDPRQDRGYTF
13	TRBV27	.	CASSLRGNTEAFF
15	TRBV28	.	CASSLPGVGADTQYF
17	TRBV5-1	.	CASSGPGQGLYRNEQYF
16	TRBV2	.	CASSEGPQGSGYGYTF
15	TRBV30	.	CAWSVTGTSGNTIYF
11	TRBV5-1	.	CASLTNTEAFF
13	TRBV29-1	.	CSVTSGSTDTQYF
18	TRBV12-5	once	CASGLAYVPGQTTDTQYF
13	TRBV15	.	CATSFTWTGELFF
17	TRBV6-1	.	CASSEDGQSGISYEQYF
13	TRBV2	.	CASSRQGAYEQFF
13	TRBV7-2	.	CASSSLAGGTQYF
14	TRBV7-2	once	CASSKGQGWDEQYF
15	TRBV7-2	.	CASSLESRLAGDPNF
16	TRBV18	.	CASSPKIAGGGNEQFF
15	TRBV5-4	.	CASSSGTTGTDTQYF
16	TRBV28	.	CASSLTGTGYDNEQFF
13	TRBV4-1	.	CASSQGGWQEQYF
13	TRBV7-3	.	CASSLLAGGEQFF
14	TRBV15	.	CATSREGLNYGYTF
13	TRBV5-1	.	CASSFGGGEKLFF
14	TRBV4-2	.	CASSPSPVAPEQYF